This T cell receptor (beta chain) is from a study of T cell responses to AZD1222 COVID-19 vaccine. Study conclusions and caveats: Close to half of spike-specific TCRs reportedly recognize unmutated variant regions. Clonal diversity was possibly underestimated, and the donors were mostly white British, with more females. Vaccine-related CD4 TCRs covered spike, predominating at 160-218 and 743-854. No repertoire was sampled before or during the peak T cell response, only after it.

V was cut by 3 bases and J by 5 bases, with 16 bases left in between. The CDR3 consists of 15 residues. Germline CDR1 and CDR2: SEHNR and FQNEAQ (reference sequence). TCRdb keeps only in-frame clones here, not all; method: immunoSEQ multiplex PCR. This table holds 250,000 to 300,000 clones, 85% to 95% found once. With respect to this clone: Its specificity is unknown.

The receptor comes from an adult who received the AZD1222 COVID-19 vaccine. This sample comprised peripheral blood, obtained 28 days after the second AZD1222 dose. The chain carries TRBV7-9 and TRBJ2-5; the D gene is possibly TRBD2 (5 bases). CDR3 DNA sequence: TGTGCCAGCAGCTTTTGGGTGTCGGAGCGGGAGACCCAGTACTTC. The encoded protein is CASSFWVSERETQYF.